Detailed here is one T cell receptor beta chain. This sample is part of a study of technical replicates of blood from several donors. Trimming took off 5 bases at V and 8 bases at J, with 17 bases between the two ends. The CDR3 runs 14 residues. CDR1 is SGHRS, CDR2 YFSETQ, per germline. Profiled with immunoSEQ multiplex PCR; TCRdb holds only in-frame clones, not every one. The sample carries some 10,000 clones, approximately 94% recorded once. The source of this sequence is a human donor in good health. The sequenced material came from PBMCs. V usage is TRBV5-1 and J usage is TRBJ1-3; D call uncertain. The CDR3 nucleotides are TGCGCCAGCAGTTTAGTAACGAGGGTGGACACCATATATTTT. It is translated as CASSLVTRVDTIYF. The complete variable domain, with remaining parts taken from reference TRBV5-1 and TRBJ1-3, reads KAGVTQTPRYLIKTRGQQVTLSCSPISGHRSVSWYQQTPGQGLQFLFEYFSETQRNKGNFPGRFSGRQFSNSRSEMNVSTLELGDSALYLCASSLVTRVDTIYFGEGSWLTVV.